This T cell receptor beta chain was recovered during a study of shared clonotypes between healthy human individuals. Germline V gives CDR1 MRHNA, CDR2 SNTAGT. CDR3 length equals 14 residues. V was clipped by 4 bases and J by 6 bases, with 15 bases between them. Assay used: immunoSEQ multiplex PCR; TCRdb lists only in-frame clones, some missing. This sample has about 2 million clones, with 85% to 95% found just once. Sequenced input: naive CD4+ T cells sorted from blood. The subset here: CD45RA+ positively selected. The gene calls are TRBV6-4 and TRBJ1-1, with D possibly being TRBD1 (6 bases). The sequence was obtained from a man aged 18 to 29 in good health. As DNA, the CDR3 is TGTGCCAGCAGTGTTGTATCAGGGGCCGCTGAAGCTTTCTTT. This encodes CASSVVSGAAEAFF.